Listed below are T cell receptor beta chains from one sample, sequenced in a study of tumor and adjacent non-tumor tissue in lung cancer. A single record per CDR3 protein comes from TCRdb applying MiXCR to the multiplex PCR reads. The data hold about 43,000 distinct CDR3 sequences, with approximately 57% observed a single time. The sequenced material came from distant non-tumor lung tissue. The receptors stem from a man in his fifties with non-small cell lung cancer. The CDR3 runs from the conserved cysteine through the conserved F or W. The order of the fields is CDR3 length, V gene, J gene, CDR3 protein.

12	TRBV5-5	TRBJ1-1	CASSLESFEAFF
13	TRBV28	TRBJ2-7	CASSGGRLDEQYF
19	TRBV30	TRBJ2-1	CAWTKGGWTSGRAYNEQFF
14	TRBV6-6	TRBJ1-6	CVSSSWTEGSPLHF
14	TRBV7-9	TRBJ2-5	CASSLRTGSETQYF
14	TRBV19	TRBJ1-5	CASSMAIHNQPQDF
13	TRBV29-1	TRBJ2-5	CSAQAGALETQYF
15	TRBV6-6	TRBJ2-1	CVSSLDLRVCNEQFF
13	TRBV10-3	TRBJ2-7	CAISDRPPWEQYF
13	TRBV20-1	TRBJ1-1	CSASRQPNTEAFF
14	TRBV6-2/TRBV6-3	TRBJ2-4	CASSPTGVGNIQYF
15	TRBV29-1	TRBJ2-5	CNIGSGGVPGETQHF
14	TRBV6-1	TRBJ1-1	CAGSEVFRGTEAFF
18	TRBV11-3	TRBJ1-1	CASSLPDRGRGGFTEAFF
14	TRBV5-4	TRBJ2-3	CASSFSGSADTRYF
13	TRBV5-8	TRBJ2-7	CVSSFLVSYEQYF
16	TRBV5-5	TRBJ1-6	CANSPVGETYNSPLHF
15	TRBV6-5	TRBJ1-5	CASSYSVGSDQPRHF
16	TRBV5-5	TRBJ1-6	CASSLLGGIYNSPLHF
15	TRBV12-3/TRBV12-4	TRBJ2-7	CASSNTSGSAYEQYF
16	TRBV4-1	TRBJ2-2	CASSQDPRGGTGELFF
16	TRBV12-3/TRBV12-4	TRBJ2-5	CASSILAGGPGETQYF